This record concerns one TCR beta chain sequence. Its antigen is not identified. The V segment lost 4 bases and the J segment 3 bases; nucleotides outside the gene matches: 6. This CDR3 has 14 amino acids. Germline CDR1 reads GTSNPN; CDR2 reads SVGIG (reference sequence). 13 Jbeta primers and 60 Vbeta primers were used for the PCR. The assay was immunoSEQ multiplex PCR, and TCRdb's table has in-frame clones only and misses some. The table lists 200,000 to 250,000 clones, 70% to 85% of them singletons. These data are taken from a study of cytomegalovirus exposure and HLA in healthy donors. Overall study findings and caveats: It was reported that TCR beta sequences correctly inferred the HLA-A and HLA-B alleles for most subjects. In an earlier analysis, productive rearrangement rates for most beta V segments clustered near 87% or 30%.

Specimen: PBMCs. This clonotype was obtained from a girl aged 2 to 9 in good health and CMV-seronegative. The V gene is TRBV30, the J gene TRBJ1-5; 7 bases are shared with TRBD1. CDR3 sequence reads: CAWTQGQSNQPQHF. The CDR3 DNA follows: TGTGCCTGGACCCAGGGACAGTCCAATCAGCCCCAGCATTTT. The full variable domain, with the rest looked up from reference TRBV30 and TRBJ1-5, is SQTIHQWPATLVQPVGSPLSLECTVEGTSNPNLYWYRQAAGRGLQLLFYSVGIGQISSEVPQNLSASRPQDRQFILSSKKLLLSDSGFYLCAWTQGQSNQPQHFGDGTRLSIL.